The text below deals with one T cell receptor (beta chain). Its antigen is undetermined. The data originate from a study of monozygotic twins with inflammatory bowel disease. General study results and limits: With others, IBD patients shared fewer clonotypes than healthy twins did, especially with disease activity.

There are 13 residues in the CDR3. Germline V gene lookup returns CDR1 ENHRY and CDR2 SYGVKD. TCRdb reprocessed the 5' RACE reads and stores each CDR3 protein as one record, lacking DNA. This sample's clone table lists 350,000 to 550,000 distinct CDR3 sequences. Source material: blood. V gene TRBV10-3 combines with J gene TRBJ2-5; TCRdb calls TRBD1, which cannot be checked without DNA. The receptor was derived from a human donor with ulcerative colitis or Crohn's disease, or a healthy co-twin of an affected twin (not recorded which). The CDR3 sequence is CAICDGQEETQYF.